This T cell receptor (beta chain) comes out of a study of glioma-infiltrating T cells. Study results and caveats: Only very few CDR3 sequences appeared in both tissue and blood.

In this sample, this clonotype turned up many times. Its target is not known. TCR alpha and beta CDR3 regions were amplified from RNA using iRepertoire nested multiplex PCR. Tissue mRNA or PBMC total RNA, about 90-450 ng, went into one-step reverse transcription and amplification. Using its own MiXCR run on the multiplex PCR reads, TCRdb lists one record per CDR3 protein. The profile shows under 200,000 distinct CDR3 sequences, roughly two fifths of them singletons. Germline CDR1 reads SNHLY; CDR2 reads FYNNEI. Germline trimming cut 4 bases from V and 6 bases from J; bases unmatched to any gene: 3. This CDR3 has 14 residues.

The gene calls are TRBV2 and TRBJ1-5, with TRBD1 identical over 10 bases. This TCR was recovered from a human donor with low-grade glioma or glioblastoma, undergoing nonglioma brain surgery, or in good health (not recorded which). The sample comprised glioma tissue, nonneoplastic brain tissue, or PBMCs (not recorded which). CDR3 nucleotide sequence: TGTGCCAGCAGTGTTGGGACAGGGGTTCAGCCCCAGCATTTT. Its protein is CASSVGTGVQPQHF.